One sample yielded the 29 T cell receptor beta chains listed below, sequenced in a study of read filtering for tumor transcriptome and immune sequencing. From 350 to 500 ng of RNA, a library with molecular barcoded alpha/delta and beta/gamma adaptors was made. TCRdb called the reads again in MiXCR, with one record for every CDR3 protein. The data contain about 38,000 distinct CDR3 sequences, 12% to 15% of them singletons. Input material: a population of CD138-negative cells sorted from bone marrow. Receptors were obtained from a donor at least 40 years old with multiple myeloma.

This clonotype was observed a handful of times. This sequence may be a read error, since a much larger clone differs from it by one base. The CDR3 region is CASSFVGAEAFF. In DNA form, the CDR3 reads TGTGCCAGCAGCTTCGTGGGTGCTGAAGCTTTCTTT. V gene TRBV7-2 combines with J gene TRBJ1-1, with D uncertain. The CDR3 contains 12 residues. V lost 3 bases and J lost 6, with 8 bases in between. CDR1 and CDR2 from the germline V gene are SGHTA and FQGNSA.

This clonotype came up a few times. The CDR3 here is CSAMRGTGEEKLFF. For the CDR3, the DNA is TGCAGTGCTATGCGCGGGACAGGGGAGGAAAAACTGTTTTTT. The V call is TRBV20-1, the J call TRBJ1-4, with 10 bases matching TRBD1. In germline, CDR1 is DFQATT, CDR2 SNEGSKA (reference sequence). The CDR3 has 14 residues. V was clipped by 4 bases and J by 8 bases; unmatched bases: 7.

In its sample, this clonotype was seen many times. This chain connects TRBV12-3 or TRBV12-4 to TRBJ1-1; perhaps TRBD1 as D (5 bases). The CDR3 has 14 amino acids. The V end lost 1 base, the J end lost 7 bases, and 13 bases lay between the germline ends. In DNA form, the CDR3 reads TGTGCCAGCAGTTTAGGGGGTAAGGGGTATGAAGCTTTCTTT. Translated: CASSLGGKGYEAFF.

Of note for this clonotype: The CDR3 does not end in the conserved phenylalanine or tryptophan, so this is likely a read error. It is unclear where the CDR3 begins or ends on the DNA, so no DNA is shown, and the CDR3 is as TCRdb lists it. CDR3 in amino acids: CASRDNRVHTEALL. The V gene is TRBV6-6, the J gene TRBJ1-1; TRBD1, the table's D call, was not compared with the DNA. 14 amino acids form the CDR3, both terminal residues included. Germline V gene lookup returns CDR1 MNHNY and CDR2 SVGAGI (reference sequence).

This clonotype was seen a few times. The chain uses TRBV24-1 and TRBJ1-2, with D perhaps TRBD1 (6 bases). The germline V gene encodes CDR1 KGHDR and CDR2 SFDVKD. The V end lost 9 bases, the J end lost 8 bases, and 21 bases lay between the germline ends. The CDR3 is 14 residues long. CDR3 in DNA: TGTGCCACCCCCCCCGGTGGAGGGGGTTTCGGCTACACCTTC. Protein product: CATPPGGGGFGYTF.

This chain joins TRBV20-1 and TRBJ2-7; 8 bases are shared with TRBD1. V dropped 3 bases and J dropped 2; count of bases not matched to a gene: 9. The CDR3 is 15 amino acids. Germline V gene lookup returns CDR1 DFQATT and CDR2 SNEGSKA (reference sequence). The chain's CDR3 is CSASPGTGSTYEQYF. The DNA for the CDR3 is TGCAGTGCTAGCCCCGGGACAGGCTCTACCTACGAGCAGTACTTC.

This clonotype is medium-sized (0.01 to 0.1%) within its sample. J is TRBJ1-1 and V is TRBV10-3; 7 nucleotides line up with TRBD1. V dropped 3 bases and J dropped 1; count of bases not matched to a gene: 5. The CDR3 totals 15 residues. CDR1 ENHRY and CDR2 SYGVKD come from the germline V gene. The CDR3 DNA follows: TGTGCCATCAGTGACCCAGGGACAGAGAACACTGAAGCTTTCTTT. As protein: CAISDPGTENTEAFF.

This clonotype was counted between two and nine times. This sequence joins TRBV7-9 and TRBJ2-3, with TRBD2 matching over 10 bases. Germline V lookup: CDR1 SEHNR, CDR2 FQNEAQ (reference sequence). With V trimmed by 5 bases and J by 4 bases, 6 bases remained unmatched. The CDR3 spans 15 residues. The chain's CDR3 is CASSPRTSGADTQYF. The CDR3 region has the DNA TGTGCCAGCAGCCCGCGGACTAGCGGAGCAGATACGCAGTATTTT.

With respect to this clonotype: Compared with germline, one end of the junction differs, possibly owing to a read error. V and J are TRBV6-6 and TRBJ1-5; possible D gene TRBD1, 6 bases. Germline CDR1 and CDR2: MNHNY and SVGAGI (reference sequence). The CDR3 is 14 residues long. The CDR3 loop reads CAGSPRDNNQPQHF. The DNA of the CDR3 is TGTGCCGGCAGCCCTCGGGACAACAATCAGCCCCAGCATTTT.

In its sample, this clonotype was seen many times. This rearrangement joins TRBV27 to TRBJ2-7, with D unresolved. The CDR3 covers 13 residues. Germline CDR1 and CDR2: MNHEY and SMNVEV (reference sequence). The ends were cut back, 0 bases at V and 6 bases at J, with 9 bases in the middle. DNA of the CDR3: TGTGCCAGCAGTTTATCTATTCCCTCCGAGCAGTACTTC. Protein product: CASSLSIPSEQYF.

This clonotype was detected only a few times. J is TRBJ2-7 and V is TRBV10-3; D is ambiguous. Germline V gene data show CDR1 as ENHRY and CDR2 as SYGVKD. V was pared by 10 bases and J by 2 bases, with 21 bases between. The CDR3 has 15 amino acids. The CDR3, as DNA: TGTGCCACTGGGATAAGATCGGTGACTGCCTACGAGCAGTACTTC. Translation gives CATGIRSVTAYEQYF.

This clonotype has ten or more counts. V usage is TRBV12-3 or TRBV12-4 and J usage is TRBJ1-5; maybe TRBD1 (5 bases). The CDR3 spans 16 residues. Trimming left V 8 bases short and J 4 bases short, with 21 bases between. The CDR3 is CASASGTSISNQPQHF. The CDR3, as DNA: TGTGCCAGCGCCTCCGGGACCTCGATTTCAAATCAGCCCCAGCATTTT.

Regarding this clonotype: This could be a read error, since a much larger clone is one nucleotide away. The rearrangement links TRBV5-1 to TRBJ2-3; D not resolved. V dropped 4 bases and J dropped 0 bases, with 15 bases sitting between them. Looked up from germline, CDR1 is SGHRS and CDR2 is YFSETQ. The CDR3 extends over 16 amino acids. CDR3 nucleotide sequence: TGCGCCAGCAGCCGCCTTCGAGACGCTAGCACAGATACGCAGTATTTT. Encoded protein: CASSRLRDASTDTQYF.

This clonotype appeared many times. The V and J genes are TRBV5-1 and TRBJ1-6, with 8 positions matching TRBD1. From germline, CDR1 is SGHRS and CDR2 YFSETQ. With V trimmed by 2 bases and J by 9 bases, 10 bases remained unmatched. The CDR3 totals 16 residues. The DNA of the CDR3 is TGCGCCAGCAGCTTCTCCTGGACAGGGCTATCTTCACCCCTCCACTTT. Its translation: CASSFSWTGLSSPLHF.

This clonotype was found many times. The rearrangement links TRBV20-1 to TRBJ1-5, with TRBD1 matching over 7 bases. CDR1 and CDR2 (germline): DFQATT, SNEGSKA (reference sequence). The CDR3 totals 14 residues. Trimming took 3 bases from V and 7 from J; bases not matched to a gene: 9. CDR3 residues: CSASQDAGGQPQHF. The CDR3 DNA sequence: TGCAGTGCTAGCCAGGACGCAGGGGGGCAGCCCCAGCATTTT.

The sample holds many counts of this clonotype. This chain uses TRBV7-2 with TRBJ2-1; D unclear. Trimming left V 4 bases short and J 2 bases short, with 9 bases between. This CDR3 comprises 14 residues. From germline, CDR1 is SGHTA and CDR2 FQGNSA. In DNA, the CDR3 is TGTGCCAGCAGCTCAACGTTAACCTACAATGAGCAGTTCTTC. This encodes CASSSTLTYNEQFF.

This clonotype was detected many times. The chain joins TRBV10-3 to TRBJ2-2, with TRBD2 as a possible D gene (6 bases). The CDR3 sequence is 12 residues long. The germline gives CDR1 ENHRY, CDR2 SYGVKD. Deletions cut 7 bases from V and 5 bases from J, with 8 bases between. CDR3 DNA sequence: TGTGCCATCATGGAGGGGACCGGGGAGCTGTTTTTT. The encoded protein is CAIMEGTGELFF.

This clonotype was picked up many times. V gene TRBV7-2 combines with J gene TRBJ2-5; tentatively, D is TRBD1 (5 bases). Germline V gene data show CDR1 as SGHTA and CDR2 as FQGNSA. The CDR3 runs 13 residues. Deletions cut 0 bases from V and 5 bases from J, with 7 bases between. CDR3 coding DNA: TGTGCCAGCAGCTTAGCAGGGGTGGAGACCCAGTACTTC. Translation gives CASSLAGVETQYF.

The chain combines TRBV29-1 with TRBJ2-3; maybe TRBD2 (6 bases). This CDR3 comprises 12 residues. Germline V gives CDR1 SQVTM, CDR2 ANQGSEA. The V gene lost 7 bases and the J gene lost 5 bases, with 13 bases spanning the gap. The CDR3 DNA is TGCAGCGCTTATACCGGGAGAGATACGCAGTATTTT. Translation gives CSAYTGRDTQYF.

This clonotype came up many times. This chain joins TRBV11-2 and TRBJ2-3, with D perhaps matching TRBD2 (5 bases). The CDR3 loop spans 15 amino acids. Between the trimmed V and J ends, which lost 5 bases and 3 bases, there was a span of 15 bases. The germline gives CDR1 SGHAT, CDR2 FQNNGV. The CDR3 DNA reads TGTGCCAGCAGCCTACACCCGGAGGTGACAGATACGCAGTATTTT. Translating gives CASSLHPEVTDTQYF.

This clonotype was counted ten times or more. The genes are TRBV12-3 or TRBV12-4 and TRBJ2-1, with unresolved D. V lost 7 bases, J lost 4 bases, and 17 bases lay in between. This CDR3 spans 15 amino acids. CDR3 in DNA: TGTGCCAGCACCAACCCAGCCCAGGTGTACAATGAGCAGTTCTTC. Translating it yields CASTNPAQVYNEQFF.

Of note for this clonotype: A much larger clone differs by one base, so this may be a read error. The chain combines TRBV7-2 with TRBJ2-7, with D perhaps assigned TRBD1 or TRBD2 (5 bases each). The CDR3 spans 13 residues. Per germline, CDR1 SGHTA and CDR2 FQGNSA. The germline V and J ends were trimmed by 5 bases and 8 bases, with 16 bases remaining between them. CDR3 bases: TGTGCCAGCAGCGCCCGGGACGGTTACCAGCAGTACTTC. This encodes CASSARDGYQQYF.

There are a few counts of this clonotype. This rearrangement joins TRBV6-1 to TRBJ2-7; D remains unclear. The CDR3 spans 12 residues. V was clipped by 6 bases and J by 4 bases, with 10 bases between them. Germline-derived CDR1 and CDR2 are MNHNS and SASEGT. The CDR3 nucleotides are TGTGCCAGCAGACGGAGCGTTTACGAGCAGTACTTC. Protein sequence: CASRRSVYEQYF.

Regarding this clonotype: The conserved phenylalanine or tryptophan is not found at the CDR3 terminus, so this likely reflects a read error. V and J are TRBV7-2 and TRBJ1-1; the D is unclear. Trimming cost V 2 bases and J 6 bases, with 7 bases left between them. The CDR3 loop spans 12 amino acids. Germline-derived CDR1 and CDR2 are SGHTA and FQGNSA. This chain's CDR3 is CASSLRGSEAFL. CDR3 nucleotides: TGTGCCAGCAGCTTACGGGGTTCTGAAGCTTTCCTT.

The V gene is TRBV5-1, the J gene TRBJ2-5, with 8 bases that match TRBD2. The CDR3 is made up of 16 amino acids. V shed 3 bases, J shed 1 base, and the junction held 8 bases outside the gene matches. CDR1 and CDR2 (germline): SGHRS, YFSETQ. CDR3 residues: CASSWGPAGVQETQYF. CDR3 DNA sequence: TGCGCCAGCAGCTGGGGTCCAGCGGGGGTCCAAGAGACCCAGTACTTC.

This clonotype was detected ten times or more. The genes are TRBV28 and TRBJ1-5, with D unclear. CDR3 length: 14 amino acids. Trimming took off 6 bases at V and 4 bases at J, with 13 bases between the two ends. In germline, CDR1 is MDHEN, CDR2 SYDVKM. The CDR3 bases are TGTGCCAGCAGCCCCGAACAGCCTAATCAGCCCCAGCATTTT. Its protein product is CASSPEQPNQPQHF.

This clonotype was picked up many times. This chain uses TRBV29-1 with TRBJ2-7; 14 positions match TRBD2. This CDR3 contains 14 residues. Trimming removed 6 bases from V and 4 bases from J; junction bases left unmatched: 5. Germline V gives CDR1 SQVTM, CDR2 ANQGSEA. CDR3 DNA: TGCAGCGTGACCGGGACTAGCGGGGGATACGAGCAGTACTTC. Translated, it gives CSVTGTSGGYEQYF.

This chain connects TRBV18 to TRBJ2-7; D perhaps matches TRBD2 (6 bases). Germline CDR1 and CDR2: KGHSH and LQKENI. The CDR3 is 15 amino acids. Trimming removed 3 bases at V and 3 bases at J, with 15 bases between. The CDR3 spells CASSPAGRGHYEQYF. CDR3 in DNA: TGTGCCAGCTCACCGGCGGGACGTGGCCACTACGAGCAGTACTTC.

There are many counts of this clonotype. The chain links TRBV7-9 to TRBJ2-2; D is uncertain. This CDR3 is 15 amino acids long. Germline lookup yields CDR1 SEHNR and CDR2 FQNEAQ (reference sequence). V lost 5 bases, J lost 5 bases, and 15 bases lay in between. The CDR3 nucleotides read TGTGCCAGCAGCCACCCAACCAGAGGAACCGGGGAGCTGTTTTTT. This codes for CASSHPTRGTGELFF.